The next 21 T cell receptor beta chains were all read from a single sample in a study of CD8 T cells in Susac syndrome. After extraction with the RNeasy kit, 0.5 to 1 ug of the RNA was reverse transcribed using random hexamers. TCRdb re-analysed the immunoSEQ multiplex PCR reads in MiXCR, keeping a single row per CDR3 protein. The table shows around 140,000 distinct CDR3 sequences, with roughly 80% occurring only once. Sequences were obtained from CD8+ T cells from PBMCs. These receptors originate from a human donor with multiple sclerosis.

This clonotype was found a few times. The chain uses TRBV5-1 and TRBJ1-1, with 10 bases identical to TRBD1. CDR3 length equals 14 residues. Germline CDR1 and CDR2: SGHRS and YFSETQ. J gave up 7 bases and V 4 bases, and 7 bases lay outside the gene matches. The CDR3 nucleotides are TGCGCCAGCAGCATGGGACAGGGGAATAGTGAAGCTTTCTTT. Amino acids: CASSMGQGNSEAFF.

V usage is TRBV4-1 and J usage is TRBJ1-5; D is ambiguous. Per germline, CDR1 MGHRA and CDR2 YSYEKL. V dropped 1 base and J dropped 0 bases, with 7 bases sitting between them. The CDR3 totals 15 residues. CDR3 protein: CASSQGHSSNQPQHF. The CDR3 DNA reads TGCGCCAGCAGCCAAGGGCACAGTAGCAATCAGCCCCAGCATTTT.

V gene TRBV25-1 combines with J gene TRBJ2-6, with 7 bases identical to TRBD1. The trim removed 4 bases at V and 2 bases at J, leaving 8 bases unmatched. Germline CDR1 is MGHDK and CDR2 is SYGVNS. The CDR3 length is 17 residues. CDR3 in DNA: TGTGCCAGCAGTGCTTTTGAGGGGGCCCCTGGGGCCAACGTCCTGACTTTC. It specifies CASSAFEGAPGANVLTF.

Here the CDR3 DNA reads TGTGCCAGCAGCCAATCCAGACAGGATACGTCCTACGAGCAGTACTTC. The encoded protein is CASSQSRQDTSYEQYF. The V and J genes are TRBV4-2 and TRBJ2-7; tentative D call: TRBD1 (6 bases). The length of the CDR3 is 16 residues. V was pared by 2 bases and J by 1 base, with 15 bases between. Germline-derived CDR1 and CDR2 are LGHNA and YNFKEQ.

V is TRBV5-1 and J is TRBJ2-4; no definite D call. V lost 4 bases, J lost 0 bases, and 14 bases lay in between. CDR3 size: 16 residues. Germline V lookup: CDR1 SGHRS, CDR2 YFSETQ. The CDR3 DNA follows: TGCGCCAGCAGCCCTCCCATCGGCCTAGCCAAAAACATTCAGTACTTC. Translated, it gives CASSPPIGLAKNIQYF.

In this sample, this clonotype turned up a few times. The J gene is TRBJ1-1, the V gene TRBV19, with 9 bases matching TRBD1. CDR1 is LNHDA, CDR2 SQIVND, per germline (reference sequence). The CDR3 has 11 residues. The V gene end was trimmed by 8 bases and the J gene end by 10 bases; junction bases not matched to a gene: 5. The CDR3 DNA follows: TGTGCCAGTCGGACAGGGGTGGTAGCTTTCTTT. Translating it yields CASRTGVVAFF.

V is TRBV12-3 or TRBV12-4 and J is TRBJ1-4; D is unresolved. Trimming took off 6 bases at V and 5 bases at J, with 10 bases between the two ends. This CDR3 has 13 amino acids. CDR3 DNA sequence: TGTGCCAGCAGCCCGTTTCTGAATGAAAAACTGTTTTTT. Amino acid sequence: CASSPFLNEKLFF.

The rearrangement links TRBV15 to TRBJ1-2, with a weak D call TRBD1 (5 bases). The CDR3 length is 17 residues. Trimming stripped 0 bases from V and 4 bases from J, with 18 bases between. CDR1 is LNHNV, CDR2 YYDKDF, per germline (reference sequence). CDR3 bases: TGTGCCACCAGCAGAGATCGGGGGGTTTCCATGCTCTATGGCTACACCTTC. It codes for CATSRDRGVSMLYGYTF.

This chain joins TRBV28 and TRBJ2-2, with TRBD1 identical over 8 bases. The CDR3 extends over 13 amino acids. Germline V gene lookup returns CDR1 MDHEN and CDR2 SYDVKM. The junction had 9 bases not matched to a gene; V was cut back by 6 bases and J by 12 bases. The CDR3 sequence: CASSHRGTGKLFF. The CDR3 region has the DNA TGTGCCAGCAGCCACAGGGGGACCGGAAAGCTGTTTTTT. The full variable domain, rest sourced from reference TRBV28 and TRBJ2-2, is DVKVTQSSRYLVKRTGEKVFLECVQDMDHENMFWYRQDPGLGLRLIYFSYDVKMKEKGDIPEGYSVSREKKERFSLILESASTNQTSMYLCASSHRGTGKLFFGEGSRLTVL.

The chain carries TRBV7-9 and TRBJ1-1; 10 bases are a match to TRBD1. The trim removed 4 bases at V and 4 bases at J, leaving 12 bases unmatched. There are 17 residues in the CDR3. Germline V lookup: CDR1 SEHNR, CDR2 FQNEAQ (reference sequence). CDR3 residues: CASSSGGTGAIGTEAFF. CDR3 bases: TGTGCCAGCAGCTCGGGGGGGACAGGGGCTATAGGCACTGAAGCTTTCTTT.

This chain connects TRBV9 to TRBJ2-7; D assignment may be TRBD1 or TRBD2 (5 bases each). V was shortened by 0 bases and J by 3 bases, with 13 bases between the two germline ends. Germline CDR1 SGDLS, CDR2 YYNGEE. CDR3 size: 15 residues. The CDR3 loop reads CASSVDGGRIYEQYF. DNA for the CDR3: TGTGCCAGCAGCGTAGATGGGGGACGGATCTACGAGCAGTACTTC.

V gene TRBV7-9 combines with J gene TRBJ2-2, with no clear D. The CDR3 length is 14 residues. With 5 bases removed from V and 4 bases from J, the gap between germline ends came to 11 bases. Germline CDR1 SEHNR, CDR2 FQNEAQ (reference sequence). The CDR3, as DNA: TGTGCCAGCAGCCTGGAAACACTCACCGGGGAGCTGTTTTTT. Residues: CASSLETLTGELFF.

This chain joins TRBV12-3 or TRBV12-4 and TRBJ1-3, with D perhaps matching TRBD1 (5 bases). V was cut by 3 bases and J by 0 bases, with 9 bases left in between. CDR3 length: 15 residues. The CDR3 spells CASSLVGLSGNTIYF. The CDR3 region has the DNA TGTGCCAGCAGTTTGGTGGGGCTCTCTGGAAACACCATATATTTT.

This rearrangement joins TRBV4-3 to TRBJ2-5; 13 nucleotides match TRBD2. The V gene end was trimmed by 3 bases and the J gene end by 2 bases; junction bases not matched to a gene: 6. There are 17 residues in the CDR3. Per germline, CDR1 LGHNA and CDR2 YSLEER. As DNA, the CDR3 is TGCGCCAGCAGCCAGCGGACTAGCGGGAGAAAACAAGAGACCCAGTACTTC. Translating gives CASSQRTSGRKQETQYF.

This clonotype was counted between two and nine times. V gene TRBV6-1 combines with J gene TRBJ2-5, with 12 bases fitting TRBD2. This CDR3 spans 14 amino acids. Trimming cost V 5 bases and J 4 bases; bases outside gene matches: 2. The germline V gene encodes CDR1 MNHNS and CDR2 SASEGT. The CDR3 is CASSLGLAGETQYF. The CDR3 DNA sequence: TGTGCCAGCAGTTTGGGACTAGCGGGAGAGACCCAGTACTTC.

The V call is TRBV27, the J call TRBJ2-7, with D perhaps TRBD1 (7 bases). This CDR3 region has 16 residues. The germline V and J ends were trimmed by 10 bases and 6 bases, with 28 bases remaining between them. Per germline, CDR1 MNHEY and CDR2 SMNVEV (reference sequence). The CDR3 bases are TGTGCCAACTGGGGGGACAGACCCCCCCCCTACCTCGAGCAGTACGTC. Protein sequence: CANWGDRPPPYLEQYV.

V and J are TRBV7-3 and TRBJ2-1, with no clear D. The CDR3 sequence is 17 residues long. CDR1 and CDR2 from the germline V gene are SGHTA and FQGTGA. Trimming pared 5 bases from V and 6 bases from J, leaving 23 bases between. This chain's CDR3 is CASSLGPDKNPFNEQFF. The CDR3 DNA is TGTGCCAGCAGCCTGGGTCCCGACAAAAACCCATTCAATGAGCAGTTCTTC.

The rearrangement uses TRBV27 and TRBJ2-1; D is tentatively TRBD1 or TRBD2 (5 bases each). Trimming stripped 7 bases from V and 4 bases from J, with 17 bases between. Germline CDR1 MNHEY, CDR2 SMNVEV (reference sequence). CDR3 length: 15 residues. The CDR3 region has the DNA TGTGCCAGCAAGTCACGGGGCTCTTCATACAATGAGCAGTTCTTC. This codes for CASKSRGSSYNEQFF.

V gene TRBV3-1 combines with J gene TRBJ2-3, with TRBD2 matching 9 bases. This CDR3 spans 15 amino acids. V lost 1 base to trimming and J lost 6 bases; unmatched junction nucleotides: 5. The germline gives CDR1 LGHDT, CDR2 YNNKEL (reference sequence). CDR3 in amino acids: CASSQGRLAGDTQYF. CDR3 sequence (DNA): TGTGCCAGCAGCCAAGGTCGGCTAGCGGGGGATACGCAGTATTTT.

The rearrangement joins TRBV19 to TRBJ2-1; TRBD2 agrees at 9 bases. The CDR3 runs 15 residues. The V and J ends lost 3 bases and 2 bases, in that order; junction bases with no gene match: 2. Germline assignment: CDR1 LNHDA and CDR2 SQIVND (reference sequence). The CDR3 DNA follows: TGTGCCAGTAGTATGGCGGGAGGGCCCTACAATGAGCAGTTCTTC. Protein product: CASSMAGGPYNEQFF.

The genes are TRBV19 and TRBJ1-1; perhaps TRBD1 as D (5 bases). V shed 3 bases and J shed 0 bases, with 20 bases lying between them. The CDR3 is 18 residues long. Germline V gives CDR1 LNHDA, CDR2 SQIVND (reference sequence). The CDR3 spells CASSIADYRGLMNTEAFF. The CDR3 bases are TGTGCCAGTAGTATTGCAGATTATAGGGGATTGATGAACACTGAAGCTTTCTTT.